This TCR beta chain was obtained from a study of graft-versus-host responses after intestinal transplantation. Overall study: The whole recipient group had anti-thymocyte globulin induction followed by tacrolimus and steroids for three to four years. Study-wide results and limits: Early post-transplant falls in HvG clones accompanied the peak levels of circulating GvH clones.

A note on this clone: Its antigen is still unknown.

Some clones are missing from TCRdb's copy, which holds only in-frame ones; the method was immunoSEQ multiplex PCR. Of about 130,000 clones listed, 90% to 95% were seen once; the top ten hold approximately 0.17%. The sequenced sample was unstimulated CD4+ T cells sorted from spleen or lymph node cells, obtained before intestinal transplant. The receptor's source is a human donor who received an intestinal transplant.

The chain's CDR3 is CASSKQGEAFF. CDR3 nucleotide sequence: TGTGCCAGCAGTAAACAGGGTGAAGCTTTCTTT. V gene TRBV2 combines with J gene TRBJ1-1, with D perhaps matching TRBD1 (6 bases). Germline V gives CDR1 SNHLY, CDR2 FYNNEI. Trimming took 5 bases from V and 7 from J, leaving 8 bases between them. The CDR3 is 11 residues long.